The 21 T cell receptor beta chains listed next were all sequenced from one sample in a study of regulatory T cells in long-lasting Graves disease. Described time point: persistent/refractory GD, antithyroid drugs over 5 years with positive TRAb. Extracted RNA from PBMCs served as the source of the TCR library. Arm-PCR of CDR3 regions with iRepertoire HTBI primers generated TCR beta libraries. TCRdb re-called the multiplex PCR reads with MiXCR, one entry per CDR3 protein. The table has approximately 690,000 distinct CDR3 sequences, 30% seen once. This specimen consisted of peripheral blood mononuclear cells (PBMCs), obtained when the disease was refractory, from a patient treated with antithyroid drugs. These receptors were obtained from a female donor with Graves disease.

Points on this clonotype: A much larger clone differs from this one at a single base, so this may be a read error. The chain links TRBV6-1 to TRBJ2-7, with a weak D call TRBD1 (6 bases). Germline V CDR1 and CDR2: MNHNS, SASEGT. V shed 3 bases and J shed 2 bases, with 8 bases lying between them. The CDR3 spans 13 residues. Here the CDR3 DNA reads TGTGCCAGCAGTGACAACAGGGCCTACGAGCAGTACTTC. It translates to CASSDNRAYEQYF.

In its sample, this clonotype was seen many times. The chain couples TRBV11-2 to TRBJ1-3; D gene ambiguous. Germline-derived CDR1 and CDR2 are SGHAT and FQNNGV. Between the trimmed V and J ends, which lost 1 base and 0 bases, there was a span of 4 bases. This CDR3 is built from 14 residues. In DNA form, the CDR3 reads TGTGCCAGCAGCTTAGCAGGCTCTGGAAACACCATATATTTT. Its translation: CASSLAGSGNTIYF.

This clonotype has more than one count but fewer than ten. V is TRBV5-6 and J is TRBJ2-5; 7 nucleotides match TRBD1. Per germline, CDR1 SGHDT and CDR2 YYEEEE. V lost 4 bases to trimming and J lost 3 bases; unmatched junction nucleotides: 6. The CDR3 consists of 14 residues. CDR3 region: CASSPGTAEETQYF. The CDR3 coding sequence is TGTGCCAGCAGCCCCGGGACAGCCGAAGAGACCCAGTACTTC.

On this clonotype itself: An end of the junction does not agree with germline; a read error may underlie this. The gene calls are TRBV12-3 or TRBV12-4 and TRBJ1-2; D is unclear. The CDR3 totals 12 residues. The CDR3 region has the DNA TGTGCCGGCAGCACAGAGAACTATGGCTACACCTTC. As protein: CAGSTENYGYTF.

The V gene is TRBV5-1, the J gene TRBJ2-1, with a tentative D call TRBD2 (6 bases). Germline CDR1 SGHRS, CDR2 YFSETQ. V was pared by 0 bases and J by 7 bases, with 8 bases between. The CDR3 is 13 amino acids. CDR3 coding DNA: TGCGCCAGCAGCTTGGCGGCGGGAAATGAGCAGTTCTTC. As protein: CASSLAAGNEQFF.

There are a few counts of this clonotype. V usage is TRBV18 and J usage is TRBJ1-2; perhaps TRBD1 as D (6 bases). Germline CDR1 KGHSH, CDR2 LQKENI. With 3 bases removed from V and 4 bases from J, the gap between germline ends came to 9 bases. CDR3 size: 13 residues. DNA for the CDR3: TGTGCCAGCTCACCCGAGGACAGCTATGGCTACACCTTC. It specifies CASSPEDSYGYTF.

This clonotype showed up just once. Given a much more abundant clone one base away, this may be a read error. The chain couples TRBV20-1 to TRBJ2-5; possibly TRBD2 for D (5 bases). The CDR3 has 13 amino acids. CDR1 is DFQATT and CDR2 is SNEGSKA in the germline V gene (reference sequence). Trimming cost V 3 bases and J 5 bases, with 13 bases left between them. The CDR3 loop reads CSASSKEGETQYF. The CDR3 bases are TGCAGTGCTAGTTCCAAAGAGGGTGAGACCCAGTACTTC.

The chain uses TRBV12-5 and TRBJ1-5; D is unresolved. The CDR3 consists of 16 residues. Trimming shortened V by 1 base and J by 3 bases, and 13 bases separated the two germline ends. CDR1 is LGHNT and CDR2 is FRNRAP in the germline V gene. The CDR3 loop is CASGLAQGNINQPQHF. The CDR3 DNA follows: TGTGCTAGTGGTTTGGCCCAAGGCAACATCAATCAGCCCCAGCATTTT. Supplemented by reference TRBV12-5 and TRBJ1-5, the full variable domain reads DARVTQTPRHKVTEMGQEVTMRCQPILGHNTVFWYRQTMMQGLELLAYFRNRAPLDDSGMPKDRFSAEMPDATLATLKIQPSEPRDSAVYFCASGLAQGNINQPQHFGDGTRLSIL.

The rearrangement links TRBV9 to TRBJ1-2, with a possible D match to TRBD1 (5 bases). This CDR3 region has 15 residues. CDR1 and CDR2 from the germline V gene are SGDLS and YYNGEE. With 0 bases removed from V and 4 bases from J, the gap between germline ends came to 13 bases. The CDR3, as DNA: TGTGCCAGCAGCGTAGATGGGGCCGCTGCCTATGGCTACACCTTC. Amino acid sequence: CASSVDGAAAYGYTF.

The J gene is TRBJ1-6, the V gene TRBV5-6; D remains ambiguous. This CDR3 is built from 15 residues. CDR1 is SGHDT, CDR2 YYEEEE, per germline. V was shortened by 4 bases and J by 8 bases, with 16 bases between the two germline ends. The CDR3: CASSTLWAADSPLHF. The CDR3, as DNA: TGTGCCAGCAGCACGCTTTGGGCGGCAGATTCACCCCTCCACTTT. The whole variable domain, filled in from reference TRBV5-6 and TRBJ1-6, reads DAGVTQSPTHLIKTRGQQVTLRCSPKSGHDTVSWYQQALGQGPQFIFQYYEEEERQRGNFPDRFSGHQFPNYSSELNVNALLLGDSALYLCASSTLWAADSPLHFGNGTRLTVT.

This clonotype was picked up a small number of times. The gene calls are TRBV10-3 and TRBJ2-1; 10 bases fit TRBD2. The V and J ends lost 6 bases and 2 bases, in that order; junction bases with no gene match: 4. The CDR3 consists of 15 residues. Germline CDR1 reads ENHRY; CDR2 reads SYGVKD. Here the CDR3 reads CAIREAGGPYNEQFF. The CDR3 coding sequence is TGTGCCATCAGGGAAGCGGGAGGGCCCTACAATGAGCAGTTCTTC.

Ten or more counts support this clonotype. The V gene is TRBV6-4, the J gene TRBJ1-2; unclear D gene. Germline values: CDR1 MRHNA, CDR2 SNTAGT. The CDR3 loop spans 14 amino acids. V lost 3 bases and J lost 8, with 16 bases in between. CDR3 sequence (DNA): TGTGCCAGCAGTGAAGTCCGACGGGATGGGGGCTACACCTTC. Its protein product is CASSEVRRDGGYTF.

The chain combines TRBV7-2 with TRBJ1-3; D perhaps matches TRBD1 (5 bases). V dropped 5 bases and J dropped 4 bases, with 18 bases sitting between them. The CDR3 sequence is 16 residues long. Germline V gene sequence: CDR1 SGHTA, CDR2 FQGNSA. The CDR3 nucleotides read TGTGCCAGCAGCCAACAACGGGACCTCGGAGGAAACACCATATATTTT. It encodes CASSQQRDLGGNTIYF.

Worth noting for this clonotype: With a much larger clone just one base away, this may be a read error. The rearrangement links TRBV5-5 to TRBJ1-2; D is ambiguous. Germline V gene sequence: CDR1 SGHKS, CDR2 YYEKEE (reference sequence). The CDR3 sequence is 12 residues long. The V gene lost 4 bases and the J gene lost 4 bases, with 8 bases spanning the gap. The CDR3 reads CASSPSVYGYTF. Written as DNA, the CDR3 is TGTGCCAGCAGCCCGAGCGTCTATGGCTACACCTTC.

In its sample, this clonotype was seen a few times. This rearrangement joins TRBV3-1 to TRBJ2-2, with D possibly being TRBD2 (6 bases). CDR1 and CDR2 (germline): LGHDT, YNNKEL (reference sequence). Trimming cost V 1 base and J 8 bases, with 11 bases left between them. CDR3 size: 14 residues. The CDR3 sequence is CASSQASAAGELFF. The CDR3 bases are TGTGCCAGCAGCCAAGCTAGCGCTGCTGGGGAGCTGTTTTTT.

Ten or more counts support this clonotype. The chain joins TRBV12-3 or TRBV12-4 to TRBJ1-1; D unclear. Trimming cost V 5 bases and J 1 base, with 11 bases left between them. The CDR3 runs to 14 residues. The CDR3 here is CASSPEPPNTEAFF. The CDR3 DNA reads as TGTGCCAGCAGTCCCGAACCACCGAACACTGAAGCTTTCTTT.

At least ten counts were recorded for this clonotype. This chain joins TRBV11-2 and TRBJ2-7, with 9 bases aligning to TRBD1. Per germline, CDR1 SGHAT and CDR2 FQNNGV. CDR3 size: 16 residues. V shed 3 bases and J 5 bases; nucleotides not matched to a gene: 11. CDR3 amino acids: CASSFYRGQGTHEQYF. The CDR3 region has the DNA TGTGCCAGCAGCTTTTATCGGGGACAGGGAACCCACGAGCAGTACTTC.

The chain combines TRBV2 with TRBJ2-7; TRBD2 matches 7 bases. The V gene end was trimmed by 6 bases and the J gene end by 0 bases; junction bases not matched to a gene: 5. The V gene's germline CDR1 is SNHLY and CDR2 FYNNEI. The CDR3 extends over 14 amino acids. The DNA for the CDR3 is TGTGCCAGCAGAACTAGCGCGAGCTCCTACGAGCAGTACTTC. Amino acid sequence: CASRTSASSYEQYF. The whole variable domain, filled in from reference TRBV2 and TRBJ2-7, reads EPEVTQTPSHQVTQMGQEVILRCVPISNHLYFYWYRQILGQKVEFLVSFYNNEISEKSEIFDDQFSVERPDGSNFTLKIRSTKLEDSAMYFCASRTSASSYEQYFGPGTRLTVT.

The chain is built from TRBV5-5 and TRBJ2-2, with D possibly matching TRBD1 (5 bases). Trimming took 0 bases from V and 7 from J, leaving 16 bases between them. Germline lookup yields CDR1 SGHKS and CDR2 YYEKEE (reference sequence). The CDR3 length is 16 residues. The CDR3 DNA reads TGTGCCAGCAGCTTGGGGCGTGGGAAGGGGATCGGGGAGCTGTTTTTT. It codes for CASSLGRGKGIGELFF.

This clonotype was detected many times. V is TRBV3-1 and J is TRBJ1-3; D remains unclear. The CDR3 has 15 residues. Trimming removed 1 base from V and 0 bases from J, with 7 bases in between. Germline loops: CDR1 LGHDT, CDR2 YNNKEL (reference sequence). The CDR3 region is CASSQAWISGNTIYF. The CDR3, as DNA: TGTGCCAGCAGCCAAGCATGGATCTCTGGAAACACCATATATTTT. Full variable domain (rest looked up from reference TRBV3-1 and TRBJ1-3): DTAVSQTPKYLVTQMGNDKSIKCEQNLGHDTMYWYKQDSKKFLKIMFSYNNKELIINETVPNRFSPKSPDKAHLNLHINSLELGDSAVYFCASSQAWISGNTIYFGEGSWLTVV.

CDR3 DNA: TGTGCCAGCTCACCAGCTGGTCAGGGGAGGAGCACTGAAGCTTTCTTT. Translation gives CASSPAGQGRSTEAFF. The rearrangement links TRBV18 to TRBJ1-1, with D perhaps TRBD1 (6 bases). The V end lost 2 bases, the J end lost 4 bases, and 17 bases lay between the germline ends. The CDR3 loop spans 16 amino acids. Germline V gene lookup returns CDR1 KGHSH and CDR2 LQKENI.